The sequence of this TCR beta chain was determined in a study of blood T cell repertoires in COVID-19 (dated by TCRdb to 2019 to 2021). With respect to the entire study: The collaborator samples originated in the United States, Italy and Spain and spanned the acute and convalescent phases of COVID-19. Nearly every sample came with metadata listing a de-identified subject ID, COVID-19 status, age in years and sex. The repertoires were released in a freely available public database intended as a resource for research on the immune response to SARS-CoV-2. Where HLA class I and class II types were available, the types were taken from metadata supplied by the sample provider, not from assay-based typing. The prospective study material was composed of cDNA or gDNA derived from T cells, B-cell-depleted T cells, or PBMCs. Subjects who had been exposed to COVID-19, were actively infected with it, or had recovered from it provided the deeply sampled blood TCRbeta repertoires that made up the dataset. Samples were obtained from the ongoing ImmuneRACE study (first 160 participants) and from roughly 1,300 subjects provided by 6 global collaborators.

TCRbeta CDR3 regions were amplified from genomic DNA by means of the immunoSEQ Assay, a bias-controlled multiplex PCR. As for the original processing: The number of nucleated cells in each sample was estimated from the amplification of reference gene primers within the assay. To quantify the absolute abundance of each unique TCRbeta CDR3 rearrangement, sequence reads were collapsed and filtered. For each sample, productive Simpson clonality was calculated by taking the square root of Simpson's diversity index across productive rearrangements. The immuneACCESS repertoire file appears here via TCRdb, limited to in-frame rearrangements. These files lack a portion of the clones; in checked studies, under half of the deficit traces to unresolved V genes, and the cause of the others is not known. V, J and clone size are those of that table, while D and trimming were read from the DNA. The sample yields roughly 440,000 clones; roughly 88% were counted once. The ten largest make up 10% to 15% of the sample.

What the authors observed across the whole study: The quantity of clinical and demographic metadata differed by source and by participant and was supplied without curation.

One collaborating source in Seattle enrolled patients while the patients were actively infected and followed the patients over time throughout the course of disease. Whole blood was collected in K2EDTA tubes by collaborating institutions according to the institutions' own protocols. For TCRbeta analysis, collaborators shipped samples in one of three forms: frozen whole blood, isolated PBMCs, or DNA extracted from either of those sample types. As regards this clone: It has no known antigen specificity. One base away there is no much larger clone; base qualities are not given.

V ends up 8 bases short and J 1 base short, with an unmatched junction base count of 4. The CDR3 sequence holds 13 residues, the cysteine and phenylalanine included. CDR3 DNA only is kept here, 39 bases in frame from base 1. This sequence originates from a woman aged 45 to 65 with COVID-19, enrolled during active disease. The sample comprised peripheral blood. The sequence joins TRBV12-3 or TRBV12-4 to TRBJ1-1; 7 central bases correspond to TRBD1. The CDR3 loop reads CASATGSNTEAFF. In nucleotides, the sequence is TGTGCCAGCGCGACAGGGTCGAACACTGAAGCTTTCTTT.